This TCR beta chain was documented in a study of blood T cell repertoires in COVID-19. Sequencing was performed with immunoSEQ multiplex PCR; in TCRdb, only in-frame clones are kept and a portion is missing. The data contain 270,000 or so clones, 86% of them seen just once; the ten biggest clones take up about 3%. The V gene lost 6 bases and the J gene lost 7 bases, with 15 bases spanning the gap. This CDR3 is 14 amino acids long. Germline V CDR1 and CDR2: MNHNS, SASEGT. The V call is TRBV6-1, the J call TRBJ2-2, with D perhaps matching TRBD2 (6 bases). Sequenced sample: peripheral blood. The origin of this receptor is a woman aged 25 to 39 with active or convalescent COVID-19. The CDR3 here is CASSTLAGGGELFF. The CDR3 nucleotides read TGTGCCAGCAGCACCCTGGCCGGGGGCGGGGAGCTGTTTTTT.